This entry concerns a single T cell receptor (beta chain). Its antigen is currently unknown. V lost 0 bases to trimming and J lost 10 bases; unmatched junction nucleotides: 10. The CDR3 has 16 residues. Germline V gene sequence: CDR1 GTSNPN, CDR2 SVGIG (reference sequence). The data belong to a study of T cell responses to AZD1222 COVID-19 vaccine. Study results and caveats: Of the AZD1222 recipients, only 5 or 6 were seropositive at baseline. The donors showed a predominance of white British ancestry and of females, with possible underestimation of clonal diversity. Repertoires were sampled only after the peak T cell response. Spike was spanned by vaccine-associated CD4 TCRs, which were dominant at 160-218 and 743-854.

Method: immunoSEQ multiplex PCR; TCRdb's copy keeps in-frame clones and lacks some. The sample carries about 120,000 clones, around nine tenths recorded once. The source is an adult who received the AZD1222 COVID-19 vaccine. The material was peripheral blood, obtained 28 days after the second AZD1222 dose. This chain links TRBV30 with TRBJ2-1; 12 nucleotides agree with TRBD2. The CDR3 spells CAWSVLSSGRAKEQFF. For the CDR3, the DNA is TGTGCCTGGAGTGTACTGTCTAGCGGGAGGGCCAAGGAGCAGTTCTTC.